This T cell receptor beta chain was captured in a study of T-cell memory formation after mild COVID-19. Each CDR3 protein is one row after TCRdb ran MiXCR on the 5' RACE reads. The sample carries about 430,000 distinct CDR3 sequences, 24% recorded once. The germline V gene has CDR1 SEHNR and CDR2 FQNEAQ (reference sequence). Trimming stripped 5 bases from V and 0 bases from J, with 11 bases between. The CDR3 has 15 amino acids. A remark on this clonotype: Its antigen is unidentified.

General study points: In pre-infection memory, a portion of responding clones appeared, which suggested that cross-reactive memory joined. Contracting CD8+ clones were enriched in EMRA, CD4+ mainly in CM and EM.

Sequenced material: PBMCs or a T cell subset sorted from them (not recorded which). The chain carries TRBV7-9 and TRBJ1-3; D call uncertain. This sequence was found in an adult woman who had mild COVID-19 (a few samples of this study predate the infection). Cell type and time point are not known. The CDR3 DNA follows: TGTGCCAGCAGCCTTACGACGGTCTCTGGAAACACCATATATTTT. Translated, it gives CASSLTTVSGNTIYF. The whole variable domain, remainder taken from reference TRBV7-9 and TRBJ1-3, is DTGVSQNPRHKITKRGQNVTFRCDPISEHNRLYWYRQTLGQGPEFLTYFQNEAQLEKSRLLSDRFSAERPKGSFSTLEIQRTEQGDSAMYLCASSLTTVSGNTIYFGEGSWLTVV.